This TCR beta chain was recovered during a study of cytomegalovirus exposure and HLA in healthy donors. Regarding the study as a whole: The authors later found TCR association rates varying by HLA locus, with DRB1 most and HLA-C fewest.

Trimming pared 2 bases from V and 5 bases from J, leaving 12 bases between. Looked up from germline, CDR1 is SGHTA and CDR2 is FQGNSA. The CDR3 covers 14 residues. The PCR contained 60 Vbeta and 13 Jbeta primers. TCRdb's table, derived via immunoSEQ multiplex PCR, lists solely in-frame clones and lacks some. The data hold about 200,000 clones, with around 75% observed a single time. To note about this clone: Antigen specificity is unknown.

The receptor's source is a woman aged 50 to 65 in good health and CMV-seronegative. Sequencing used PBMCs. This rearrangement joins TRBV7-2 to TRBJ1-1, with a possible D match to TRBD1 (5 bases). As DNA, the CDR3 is TGTGCCAGCAGCTTAAGCAGGGCGAGTACTGAAGCTTTCTTT. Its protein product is CASSLSRASTEAFF.